This T cell receptor (beta chain) comes out of a study of T cell repertoires in cytomegalovirus infection. Background on the study: Signatures in public TCR beta sequences pointed to both CMV infection and matching HLA type. Study-wide results and limits: The cumulative frequency of public TCR beta families identified carriers of CMV plus the relevant HLA. Clonotype analysis showed dominance of the ex vivo response by HLA-C-restricted CMV-specific TCR beta clonotypes.

A remark on this clonotype: Its specificity is unknown.

TCRdb passed the reads through MiXCR, listing each CDR3 protein once. The sample holds 600,000 to 800,000 distinct CDR3 sequences; less than 25% are singletons and the top ten take roughly 8%. CDR1 and CDR2 from the germline V gene are SGHNT and YENEEA. This CDR3 is 18 amino acids long. The germline V and J ends were trimmed by 1 base and 6 bases, with 22 bases remaining between them. J is TRBJ2-1 and V is TRBV11-3; D may be TRBD1 or TRBD2 (5 bases each). The sequence came from a human donor in good health (CMV status not recorded). Some clones in this sample may be carry-over from other donors' samples. The sequencing input was CD8+ T cells from PBMCs. CDR3 protein: CASSLGLPGPVLGNEQFF. The CDR3 nucleotides are TGTGCCAGCAGCTTAGGGTTACCGGGACCCGTCTTGGGCAATGAGCAGTTCTTC.